The subject of this entry is one TCR beta chain. The data were taken from a study of cytomegalovirus exposure and HLA in healthy donors. Both 60 Vbeta primers and 13 Jbeta primers went into the PCR. Repertoires were generated with immunoSEQ multiplex PCR, while TCRdb's copy carries only in-frame clones and drops some. Here the sample spans around 45,000 clones, about 72% being singletons. Donors showed nominal health when sampled, although they likely had unrecorded immune exposures. Material: PBMCs. The source of this sequence is a man younger than 45 in good health and CMV-seronegative.

In nucleotides, the CDR3 is TGTGCCAGCAGCTCACAACTGCGGCTAGCTCCCGGGGAGCTGTTTTTT. Amino acid sequence: CASSSQLRLAPGELFF. The V call is TRBV7-2, the J call TRBJ2-2; D perhaps matches TRBD2 (5 bases). The CDR3 is 16 residues long. Germline CDR1 reads SGHTA; CDR2 reads FQGNSA. Trimming took 4 bases from V and 6 from J, leaving 18 bases between them.